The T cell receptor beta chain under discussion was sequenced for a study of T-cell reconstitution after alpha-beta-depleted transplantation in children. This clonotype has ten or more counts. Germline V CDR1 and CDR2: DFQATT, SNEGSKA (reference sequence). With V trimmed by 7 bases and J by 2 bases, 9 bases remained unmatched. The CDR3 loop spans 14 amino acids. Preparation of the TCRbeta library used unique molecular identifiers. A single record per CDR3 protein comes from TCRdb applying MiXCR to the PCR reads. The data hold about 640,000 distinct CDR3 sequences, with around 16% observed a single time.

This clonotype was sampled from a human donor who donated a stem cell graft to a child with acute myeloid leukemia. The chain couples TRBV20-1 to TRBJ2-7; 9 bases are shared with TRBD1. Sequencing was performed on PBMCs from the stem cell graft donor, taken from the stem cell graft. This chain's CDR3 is CSGQGEAGPYEQYV. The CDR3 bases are TGCAGTGGACAGGGGGAAGCGGGTCCCTACGAGCAGTACGTC.